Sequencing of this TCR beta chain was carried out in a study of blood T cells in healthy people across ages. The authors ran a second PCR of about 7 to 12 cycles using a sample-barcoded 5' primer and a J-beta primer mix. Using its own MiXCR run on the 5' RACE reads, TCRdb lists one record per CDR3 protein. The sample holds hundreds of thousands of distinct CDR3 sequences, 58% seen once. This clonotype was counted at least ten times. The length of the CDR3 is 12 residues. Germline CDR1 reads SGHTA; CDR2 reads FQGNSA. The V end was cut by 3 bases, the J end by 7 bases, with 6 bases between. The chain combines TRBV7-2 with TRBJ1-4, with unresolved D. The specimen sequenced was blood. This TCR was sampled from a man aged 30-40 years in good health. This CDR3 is CASSLEGEKLFF. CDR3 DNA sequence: TGTGCCAGCAGCTTGGAAGGTGAAAAACTGTTTTTT. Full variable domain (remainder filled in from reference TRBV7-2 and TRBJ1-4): GAGVSQSPSNKVTEKGKDVELRCDPISGHTALYWYRQSLGQGLEFLIYFQGNSAPDKSGLPSDRFSAERTGGSVSTLTIQRTQQEDSAVYLCASSLEGEKLFFGSGTQLSVL.